The 27 T cell receptor beta chains below were found in one sample sequenced in a study of blood T cells in healthy people across ages. With a J-beta primer mix and a sample-barcoded 5' primer, a second PCR ran 7 to 11 cycles. Via MiXCR, TCRdb re-called the 5' RACE reads, giving one row per CDR3 protein. The sample lists roughly 1,700,000 distinct CDR3 sequences, 28% occurring once. What was sequenced was blood. The receptors derive from a woman aged 25 to 45 in good health.

The chain uses TRBV7-9 and TRBJ1-2; TRBD1 is a possible D gene (6 bases). V lost 0 bases and J 4 bases, leaving 12 bases between the germline ends. Germline V gene data show CDR1 as SEHNR and CDR2 as FQNEAQ (reference sequence). CDR3 length: 15 residues. CDR3 sequence (DNA): TGTGCCAGCAGCTTAGCGTCAGGGGACGTCTATGGCTACACCTTC. Translation: CASSLASGDVYGYTF.

The chain joins TRBV7-6 to TRBJ1-5; D uncertain. The germline V gene encodes CDR1 SGHVS and CDR2 FNYEAQ. Trimming shortened V by 1 base and J by 7 bases, and 11 bases separated the two germline ends. The CDR3 runs to 14 residues. CDR3 bases: TGTGCCAGCAGCTTAGGTGGCCGGGAGCAGCCCCAGCATTTT. Its protein is CASSLGGREQPQHF.

This clonotype was recorded many times. The V call is TRBV6-5, the J call TRBJ1-2; maybe TRBD1 (5 bases). V lost 0 bases to trimming and J lost 8 bases, with 10 bases between them. Germline CDR1 MNHEY, CDR2 SVGAGI. CDR3 length: 13 amino acids. The DNA for the CDR3 is TGTGCCAGCAGTTACTCTACGAGGGGCGGCTACACCTTC. This encodes CASSYSTRGGYTF.

V and J are TRBV3-1 and TRBJ2-3; 8 bases fit TRBD2. CDR3 length: 17 amino acids. Germline V gene lookup returns CDR1 LGHDT and CDR2 YNNKEL (reference sequence). The junction had 6 bases not matched to a gene; V was cut back by 0 bases and J by 1 base. The CDR3 DNA sequence: TGTGCCAGCAGCCAAGATTGGCCAGCGGGGGGCACAGATACGCAGTATTTT. Its protein product is CASSQDWPAGGTDTQYF.

V is TRBV20-1 and J is TRBJ1-4; a possible D gene is TRBD1 (6 bases). Germline V CDR1 and CDR2: DFQATT, SNEGSKA (reference sequence). The CDR3 has 18 residues. V was trimmed by 2 bases and J by 0 bases, leaving 19 bases between them. CDR3 in amino acids: CSARRAGTNRATNEKLFF. DNA of the CDR3: TGCAGTGCTAGAAGGGCCGGGACAAATAGAGCAACTAATGAAAAACTGTTTTTT.

This clonotype was found a few times. J is TRBJ2-5 and V is TRBV6-6, with D unresolved. The germline V and J ends were trimmed by 0 bases and 5 bases, with 13 bases remaining between them. The CDR3 loop spans 15 amino acids. Germline lookup yields CDR1 MNHNY and CDR2 SVGAGI (reference sequence). CDR3 in amino acids: CASSYSNRIGETQYF. The CDR3 DNA sequence: TGTGCCAGCAGTTACTCGAACAGAATCGGGGAGACCCAGTACTTC.

There are a few counts of this clonotype. The genes are TRBV20-1 and TRBJ2-7; D not certain. V was clipped by 6 bases and J by 3 bases, with 15 bases between them. The CDR3 consists of 13 residues. Looked up from germline, CDR1 is DFQATT and CDR2 is SNEGSKA (reference sequence). The CDR3 sequence is CSATELDGYEQYF. CDR3 DNA sequence: TGCAGTGCCACCGAACTGGACGGCTACGAGCAGTACTTC.

This clonotype was counted a few times. The CDR3 spells CASNRGIRTDTQYF. The CDR3 bases are TGTGCCAGCAACCGGGGGATCCGAACAGATACGCAGTATTTT. V is TRBV11-2 and J is TRBJ2-3; possible D gene TRBD2, 6 bases. Germline lookup yields CDR1 SGHAT and CDR2 FQNNGV. This CDR3 spans 14 amino acids. The ends were cut back, 7 bases at V and 3 bases at J, with 14 bases in the middle.

This clonotype was detected ten times or more. The V gene is TRBV28, the J gene TRBJ2-7; 12 bases map to TRBD1. Per germline, CDR1 MDHEN and CDR2 SYDVKM. Trimming at V came to 9 bases and at J to 5 bases, leaving 8 bases not matched to a gene. This CDR3 has 14 residues. Here the CDR3 reads CASPAGQGADEQYF. The CDR3 DNA sequence: TGTGCCAGTCCGGCGGGACAGGGGGCTGACGAGCAGTACTTC.

A few counts support this clonotype. The rearrangement links TRBV29-1 to TRBJ2-5; possible D gene TRBD2, 5 bases. Germline V gene sequence: CDR1 SQVTM, CDR2 ANQGSEA. The V end lost 3 bases, the J end lost 4 bases, and 9 bases lay between the germline ends. This CDR3 has 12 residues. CDR3 in amino acids: CSVDRGSETQYF. CDR3 in DNA: TGCAGCGTTGACCGGGGTTCAGAGACCCAGTACTTC.

The V and J genes are TRBV2 and TRBJ2-7; 11 bases are a match to TRBD1. This CDR3 has 13 amino acids. Germline V gives CDR1 SNHLY, CDR2 FYNNEI. The V and J ends lost 5 bases and 6 bases, in that order; junction bases with no gene match: 3. This chain's CDR3 is CASSTDRGREQYF. The CDR3 DNA is TGTGCCAGCAGTACGGACAGGGGGCGCGAGCAGTACTTC.

On this clonotype itself: It may be a read error: a sequence one base away is much more abundant. The chain recombines TRBV4-3 with TRBJ2-7; D is possibly TRBD1 (5 bases). The DNA end lines up better with TRBJ2-5; the J call may be wrong. Germline CDR1 and CDR2: LGHNA and YSLEER. The CDR3 consists of 14 residues. The CDR3: CAGSQETAGPTQYF. In nucleotides, the CDR3 is TGCGCCGGCAGCCAAGAGACGGCAGGGCCGACCCAGTACTTC.

CDR3: CASSEQGPSHIQYF. CDR3 DNA sequence: TGTGCCAGCAGCGAACAGGGTCCTTCGCACATTCAGTACTTC. V and J are TRBV7-2 and TRBJ2-4; D is perhaps TRBD1 (6 bases). Trimming took 5 bases from V and 8 from J, leaving 16 bases between them. This CDR3 is built from 14 residues. CDR1 is SGHTA and CDR2 is FQGNSA in the germline V gene.

The V and J genes are TRBV9 and TRBJ1-2; weak D call: TRBD1 (6 bases). Trimming stripped 6 bases from V and 4 bases from J, with 16 bases between. Germline-derived CDR1 and CDR2 are SGDLS and YYNGEE. The CDR3 runs 14 residues. The CDR3 region has the DNA TGTGCCAGCACCCCAGGGGAGGGGAGCTATGGCTACACCTTC. Amino acids: CASTPGEGSYGYTF.

This clonotype has a handful of counts. CDR3 residues: CSVEDKSTSYGYTF. As DNA, the CDR3 is TGCAGCGTTGAAGATAAGTCGACGAGCTATGGCTACACCTTC. This rearrangement joins TRBV29-1 to TRBJ1-2; D call uncertain. Trimming cost V 0 bases and J 4 bases, with 12 bases left between them. CDR3 length equals 14 residues. Germline V gene sequence: CDR1 SQVTM, CDR2 ANQGSEA.

V and J are TRBV5-1 and TRBJ1-1, with 7 nucleotides matching TRBD1. The V gene's germline CDR1 is SGHRS and CDR2 YFSETQ. The CDR3 is made up of 16 amino acids. Losses at the gene ends were 4 bases for V and 7 bases for J; bases not matched to a gene: 16. The CDR3 protein is CASSAYLLQGSDEAFF. In DNA form, the CDR3 reads TGCGCCAGCAGCGCCTACCTCTTACAGGGGTCGGATGAAGCTTTCTTT. The full variable domain, its missing parts supplied by reference TRBV5-1 and TRBJ1-1, is KAGVTQTPRYLIKTRGQQVTLSCSPISGHRSVSWYQQTPGQGLQFLFEYFSETQRNKGNFPGRFSGRQFSNSRSEMNVSTLELGDSALYLCASSAYLLQGSDEAFFGQGTRLTVV.

This clonotype was found once. V usage is TRBV12-5 and J usage is TRBJ1-5; a weak D match, TRBD1 (6 bases). Germline values: CDR1 LGHNT, CDR2 FRNRAP. V lost 9 bases and J 3 bases, leaving 18 bases between the germline ends. The CDR3 sequence is 15 residues long. In DNA form, the CDR3 reads TGTGCTAGCTCCTCAGAAAGGGGGGACAATCAGCCCCAGCATTTT. As protein: CASSSERGDNQPQHF.

This chain uses TRBV30 with TRBJ2-7, with D possibly TRBD2 on 6 matching bases. CDR1 is GTSNPN, CDR2 SVGIG, per germline (reference sequence). V was pared by 5 bases and J by 5 bases, with 19 bases between. The length of the CDR3 is 14 residues. The DNA of the CDR3 is TGTGCCTGGTCCCGCGGGAAGGAAGGTCACGAGCAGTACTTC. This codes for CAWSRGKEGHEQYF. Based on the CDR3 plus reference TRBV30 and TRBJ2-7, the full variable domain is SQTIHQWPATLVQPVGSPLSLECTVEGTSNPNLYWYRQAAGRGLQLLFYSVGIGQISSEVPQNLSASRPQDRQFILSSKKLLLSDSGFYLCAWSRGKEGHEQYFGPGTRLTVT.

This clonotype has a handful of counts. At one of its ends the junction is not consistent with the germline gene, which may arise from a read error. CDR3 bases: TGTACCAGCAGCTTAGCTGGAGATACGCAGTATTTT. Protein sequence: CTSSLAGDTQYF. The chain uses TRBV7-8 and TRBJ2-3; no definite D call. Germline V gene sequence: CDR1 SGHVS, CDR2 FQNEAQ. CDR3 length equals 12 residues.

V gene TRBV20-1 combines with J gene TRBJ2-7, with 10 bases that match TRBD2. Germline assignment: CDR1 DFQATT and CDR2 SNEGSKA (reference sequence). The CDR3 length is 18 residues. V trimming: 6 bases; J trimming: 7 bases; junction bases outside the gene matches: 24. Written as DNA, the CDR3 is TGCAGTGCCGACTCAGGAGGTTTAGCGGGAGGCTCCTACAATGAGCAGTACTTC. Translation: CSADSGGLAGGSYNEQYF.

The table lists this clonotype with a count of one. The chain joins TRBV7-8 to TRBJ2-6, with a tentative D call TRBD1 (5 bases). Trimming removed 4 bases at V and 4 bases at J, with 20 bases between. The CDR3 extends over 18 amino acids. Germline V gives CDR1 SGHVS, CDR2 FQNEAQ. Here the CDR3 reads CASSSWQGTVGGANVLTF. CDR3 in DNA: TGTGCCAGCAGCTCCTGGCAGGGTACCGTCGGGGGGGCCAACGTCCTGACTTTC.

The gene calls are TRBV9 and TRBJ1-1; D call uncertain. This CDR3 has 13 amino acids. The V end was cut by 2 bases, the J end by 1 base, with 6 bases between. Looked up from germline, CDR1 is SGDLS and CDR2 is YYNGEE. CDR3 in DNA: TGTGCCAGCAGCGTGGGAGAGAACACTGAAGCTTTCTTT. Residues: CASSVGENTEAFF.

The chain is built from TRBV6-6 and TRBJ1-4, with D maybe TRBD1 (6 bases). Germline V gene lookup returns CDR1 MNHNY and CDR2 SVGAGI (reference sequence). The CDR3 loop spans 12 amino acids. Trimming took 7 bases from V and 6 from J, leaving 9 bases between them. The DNA of the CDR3 is TGTGCCAGCACCCACAGGGATGAAAAACTGTTTTTT. Protein sequence: CASTHRDEKLFF.

This chain connects TRBV7-9 to TRBJ2-6, with TRBD1 as a possible D gene (6 bases). Trimming removed 5 bases from V and 2 bases from J, with 16 bases in between. Germline-derived CDR1 and CDR2 are SEHNR and FQNEAQ (reference sequence). CDR3 length equals 17 residues. CDR3 in amino acids: CASSRGQRSAGANVLTF. CDR3 bases: TGTGCCAGCAGCAGAGGACAGCGGTCGGCTGGGGCCAACGTCCTGACTTTC.

The genes are TRBV6-1 and TRBJ1-2; D unresolved. CDR1 is MNHNS and CDR2 is SASEGT in the germline V gene. This CDR3 is 15 amino acids long. Trimming left V 2 bases short and J 1 base short, with 11 bases between. The CDR3 DNA reads TGTGCCAGCAGTGAAAAGATGTATAGTAACTATGGCTACACCTTC. This translates into CASSEKMYSNYGYTF.

The chain couples TRBV12-5 to TRBJ2-1; D tentatively fits TRBD1 or TRBD2 (5 bases each). The V end lost 1 base, the J end lost 6 bases, and 7 bases lay between the germline ends. Per the germline V gene, CDR1 is LGHNT and CDR2 is FRNRAP. The CDR3 is made up of 13 amino acids. The CDR3: CASGLGGPNEQFF. The CDR3 DNA reads as TGTGCTAGTGGTTTGGGGGGACCCAATGAGCAGTTCTTC.

Remarks on this clonotype: One base away lies a much larger clone, so this may be a sequencing read error. The V gene is TRBV6-6, the J gene TRBJ1-2; D uncertain. V was trimmed by 9 bases and J by 3 bases, leaving 20 bases between them. CDR3 size: 15 residues. Germline CDR1 reads MNHNY; CDR2 reads SVGAGI (reference sequence). The CDR3 here is CASYVSGNGDYGYTF. In nucleotides, the CDR3 is TGTGCCAGTTACGTATCAGGAAACGGGGACTATGGCTACACCTTC.